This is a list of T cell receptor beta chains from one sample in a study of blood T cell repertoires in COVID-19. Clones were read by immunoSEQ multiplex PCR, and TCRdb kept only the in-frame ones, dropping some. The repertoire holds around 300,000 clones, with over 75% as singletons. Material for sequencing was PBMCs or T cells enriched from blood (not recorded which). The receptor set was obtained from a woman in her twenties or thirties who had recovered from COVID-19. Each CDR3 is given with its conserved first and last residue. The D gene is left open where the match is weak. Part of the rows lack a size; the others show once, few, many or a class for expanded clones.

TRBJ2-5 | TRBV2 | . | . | CASSEGARGGVVQETQYF | TGTGCCAGCAGTGAAGGTGCCCGGGGTGGTGTGGTCCAAGAGACCCAGTACTTC
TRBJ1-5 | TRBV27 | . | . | CASTSLMGGQPQHF | TGTGCCAGCACCTCCTTAATGGGGGGTCAGCCCCAGCATTTT
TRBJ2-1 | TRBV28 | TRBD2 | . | CASSILAGGYEQFF | TGTGCCAGCAGCATACTAGCGGGAGGGTATGAGCAGTTCTTC
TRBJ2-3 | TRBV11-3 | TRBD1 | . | CASSSGQGLKDTQYF | TGTGCCAGCAGCTCCGGACAGGGGTTGAAAGATACGCAGTATTTT
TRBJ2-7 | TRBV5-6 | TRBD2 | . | CASSSPTSGTHEQYF | TGTGCCAGCAGCTCACCGACTAGCGGGACCCACGAGCAGTACTTC
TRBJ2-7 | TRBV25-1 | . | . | CASSESGAYSYEQYF | TGTGCCAGCAGTGAATCAGGTGCTTATTCCTACGAGCAGTACTTC
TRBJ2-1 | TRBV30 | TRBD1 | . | CAWGGGFPTGGRSSYNEQFF | TGTGCCTGGGGCGGCGGGTTCCCGACAGGGGGGAGAAGCTCCTACAATGAGCAGTTCTTC
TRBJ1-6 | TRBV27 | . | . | CASSLSRSSGVKSPLHF | TGTGCCAGCAGTTTATCGAGGTCGTCAGGGGTAAAATCACCCCTCCACTTT
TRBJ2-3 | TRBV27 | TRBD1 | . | CASSAITGGVADTQYF | TGTGCCAGCAGTGCGATCACAGGGGGTGTTGCAGATACGCAGTATTTT
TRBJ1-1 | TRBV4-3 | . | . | CASSQDPGDNTEAFF | TGCGCCAGCAGCCAAGATCCGGGAGACAACACTGAAGCTTTCTTT
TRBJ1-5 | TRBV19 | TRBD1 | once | CASSIDWTGRLSNQPQHF | TGTGCCAGTAGTATAGATTGGACAGGGCGACTTAGCAATCAGCCCCAGCATTTT
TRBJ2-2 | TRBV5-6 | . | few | CASSPGLQYTGELFF | TGTGCCAGCAGTCCTGGACTACAGTACACCGGGGAGCTGTTTTTT
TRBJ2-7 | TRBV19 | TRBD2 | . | CASSITGTSYPYEQYF | TGTGCCAGTAGTATAACCGGGACTAGCTATCCCTACGAGCAGTACTTC
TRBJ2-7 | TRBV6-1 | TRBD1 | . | CASSDNRDRNEQYF | TGTGCCAGCAGTGATAATAGGGACAGGAACGAGCAGTACTTC
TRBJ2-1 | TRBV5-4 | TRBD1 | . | CASILSGTGGNEQFF | TGTGCCAGCATCCTCTCCGGGACAGGGGGGAATGAGCAGTTCTTC
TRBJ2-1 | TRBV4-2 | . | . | CASSRFGQSNEQFF | TGTGCCAGCAGCCGCTTCGGACAGAGCAATGAGCAGTTCTTC
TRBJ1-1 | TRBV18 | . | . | CASSQLENTEAFF | TGTGCCAGCTCACAACTAGAGAACACTGAAGCTTTCTTT
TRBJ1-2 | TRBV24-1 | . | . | CATSDFITGGYTF | TGTGCCACCAGTGATTTCATTACGGGTGGCTACACCTTC
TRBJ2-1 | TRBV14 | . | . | CASSQAGFRQDEQFF | TGTGCCAGCAGCCAAGCAGGGTTCCGACAGGATGAGCAGTTCTTC
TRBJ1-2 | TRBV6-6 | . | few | CASRDPGLPYGYTF | TGTGCCAGCAGGGACCCGGGACTGCCGTATGGCTACACCTTC
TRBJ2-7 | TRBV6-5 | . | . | CASSPTPAAYEQYF | TGTGCCAGCAGTCCAACACCTGCGGCCTACGAGCAGTACTTC
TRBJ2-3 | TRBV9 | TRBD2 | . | CASSVGSSGRTDTQYF | TGTGCCAGCAGCGTAGGTTCTAGCGGGAGAACAGATACGCAGTATTTT
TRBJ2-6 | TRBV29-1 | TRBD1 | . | CSVAGQGAGGANVLTF | TGCAGCGTTGCGGGACAGGGGGCAGGTGGGGCCAACGTCCTGACTTTC
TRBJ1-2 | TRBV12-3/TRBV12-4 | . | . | CASRRGDGYTF | TGTGCCAGCAGGCGGGGGGATGGCTACACCTTC
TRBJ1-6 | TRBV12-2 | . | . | CASRSPSPSSYNSPLHF | TGTGCAAGTCGCTCCCCCTCTCCGAGCTCCTATAATTCACCCCTCCACTTT
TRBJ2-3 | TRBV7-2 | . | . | CASSLPAESTDTQYF | TGTGCCAGCAGCTTACCAGCGGAAAGCACAGATACGCAGTATTTT
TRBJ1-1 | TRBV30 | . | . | CAWSKGRGDTEAFF | TGTGCCTGGTCCAAAGGGAGGGGGGACACTGAAGCTTTCTTT
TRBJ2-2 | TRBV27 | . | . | CASSLAGVPNTGELFF | TGTGCCAGCAGTCTCGCAGGGGTACCGAACACCGGGGAGCTGTTTTTT
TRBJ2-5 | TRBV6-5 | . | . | CASSPGTPLIETQYF | TGTGCCAGCAGCCCCGGGACACCCCTTATAGAGACCCAGTACTTC
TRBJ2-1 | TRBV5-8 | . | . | CASSFSWGLNEQFF | TGTGCCAGCAGTTTTAGTTGGGGGCTCAATGAGCAGTTCTTC
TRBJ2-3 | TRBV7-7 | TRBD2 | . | CASSLGLAATDTQYF | TGTGCTAGCAGCCTAGGACTAGCGGCCACAGATACGCAGTATTTT
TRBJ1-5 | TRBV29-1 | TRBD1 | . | CSVRTGDQPQHF | TGCAGCGTCAGGACAGGGGATCAGCCCCAGCATTTT